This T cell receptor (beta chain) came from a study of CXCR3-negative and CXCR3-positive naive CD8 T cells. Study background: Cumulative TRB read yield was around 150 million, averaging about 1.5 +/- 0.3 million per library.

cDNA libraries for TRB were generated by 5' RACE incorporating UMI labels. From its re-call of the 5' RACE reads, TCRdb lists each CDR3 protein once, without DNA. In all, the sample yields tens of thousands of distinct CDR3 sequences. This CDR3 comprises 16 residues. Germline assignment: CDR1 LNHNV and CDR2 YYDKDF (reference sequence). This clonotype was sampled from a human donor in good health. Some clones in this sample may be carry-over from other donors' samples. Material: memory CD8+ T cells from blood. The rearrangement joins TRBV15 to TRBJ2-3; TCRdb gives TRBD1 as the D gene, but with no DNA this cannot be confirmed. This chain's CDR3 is CATEDGPGRGTDTQYF.